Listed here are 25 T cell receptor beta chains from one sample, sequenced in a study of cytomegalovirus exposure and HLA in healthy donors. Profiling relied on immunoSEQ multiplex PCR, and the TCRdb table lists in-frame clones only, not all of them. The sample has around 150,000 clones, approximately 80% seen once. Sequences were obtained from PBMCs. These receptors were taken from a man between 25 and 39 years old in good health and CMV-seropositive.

The DNA of the CDR3 is TGTGCCAGCTCACCACCAGGGGGAAGGGCTGAAAAACTGTTTTTT. Translating it yields CASSPPGGRAEKLFF. V gene TRBV18 combines with J gene TRBJ1-4; TRBD1 is a possible D gene (6 bases). Trimming took 0 bases from V and 7 from J, leaving 12 bases between them. This CDR3 is 15 amino acids long. Germline-derived CDR1 and CDR2 are KGHSH and LQKENI. Supplemented by reference TRBV18 and TRBJ1-4, the full variable domain reads NAGVMQNPRHLVRRRGQEARLRCSPMKGHSHVYWYRQLPEEGLKFMVYLQKENIIDESGMPKERFSAEFPKEGPSILRIQQVVRGDSAAYFCASSPPGGRAEKLFFGSGTQLSVL.

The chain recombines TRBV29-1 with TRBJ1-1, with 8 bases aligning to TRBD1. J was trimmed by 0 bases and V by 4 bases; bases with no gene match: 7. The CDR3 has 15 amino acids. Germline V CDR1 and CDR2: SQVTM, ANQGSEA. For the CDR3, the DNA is TGCAGCGTTGGCCCGAGGACAGGGTTGAACACTGAAGCTTTCTTT. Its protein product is CSVGPRTGLNTEAFF.

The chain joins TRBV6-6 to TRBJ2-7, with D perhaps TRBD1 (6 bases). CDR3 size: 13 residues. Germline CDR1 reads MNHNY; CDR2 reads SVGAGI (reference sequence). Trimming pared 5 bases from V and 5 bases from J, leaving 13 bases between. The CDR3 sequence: CASSPQGFHEQYF. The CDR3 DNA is TGTGCCAGCAGTCCACAGGGTTTCCACGAGCAGTACTTC.

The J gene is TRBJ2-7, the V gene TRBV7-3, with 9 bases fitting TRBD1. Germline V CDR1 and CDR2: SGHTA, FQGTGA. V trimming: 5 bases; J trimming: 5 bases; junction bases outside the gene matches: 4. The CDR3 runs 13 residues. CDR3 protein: CASSTDRGDEQYF. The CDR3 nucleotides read TGTGCCAGCAGCACCGACAGGGGGGACGAGCAGTACTTC.

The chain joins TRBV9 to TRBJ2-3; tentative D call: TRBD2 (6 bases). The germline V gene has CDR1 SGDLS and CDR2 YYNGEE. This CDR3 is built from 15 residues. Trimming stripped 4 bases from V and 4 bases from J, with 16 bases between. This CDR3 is CASSFFPGEADTQYF. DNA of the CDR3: TGTGCCAGCAGCTTTTTCCCGGGGGAGGCAGATACGCAGTATTTT.

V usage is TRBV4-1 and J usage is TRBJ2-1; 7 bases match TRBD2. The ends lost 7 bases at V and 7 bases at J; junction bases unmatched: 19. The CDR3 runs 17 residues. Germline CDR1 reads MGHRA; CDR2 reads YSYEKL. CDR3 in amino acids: CASTMGHPSGPLNEQFF. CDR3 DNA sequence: TGCGCCAGCACCATGGGGCACCCTAGCGGACCTTTGAATGAGCAGTTCTTC.

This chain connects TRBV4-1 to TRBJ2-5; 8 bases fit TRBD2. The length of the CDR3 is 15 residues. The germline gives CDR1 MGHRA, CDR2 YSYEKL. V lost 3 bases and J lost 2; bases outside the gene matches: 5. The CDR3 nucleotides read TGCGCCAGCAGCCAGGGGACTAGGGGACAAGAGACCCAGTACTTC. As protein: CASSQGTRGQETQYF.

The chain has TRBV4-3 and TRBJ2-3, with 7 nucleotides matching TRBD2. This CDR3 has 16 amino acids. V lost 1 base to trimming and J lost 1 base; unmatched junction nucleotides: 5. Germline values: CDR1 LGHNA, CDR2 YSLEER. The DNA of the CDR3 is TGCGCCAGCAGCCAAGCCCTAGCGGTTGGCACAGATACGCAGTATTTT. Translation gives CASSQALAVGTDTQYF.

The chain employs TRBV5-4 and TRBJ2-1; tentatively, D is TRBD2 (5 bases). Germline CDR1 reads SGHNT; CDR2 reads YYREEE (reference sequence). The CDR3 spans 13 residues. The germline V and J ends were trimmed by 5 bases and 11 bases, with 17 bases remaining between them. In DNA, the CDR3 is TGTGCCAGCAGATCCGGGGTTGACGCTAAGCAGTTCTTC. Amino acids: CASRSGVDAKQFF.

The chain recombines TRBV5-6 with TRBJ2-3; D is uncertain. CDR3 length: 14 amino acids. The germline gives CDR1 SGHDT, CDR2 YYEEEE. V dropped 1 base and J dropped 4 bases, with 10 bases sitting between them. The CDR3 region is CASSLSSSADTQYF. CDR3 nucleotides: TGTGCCAGCAGCTTGTCAAGCTCCGCAGATACGCAGTATTTT.

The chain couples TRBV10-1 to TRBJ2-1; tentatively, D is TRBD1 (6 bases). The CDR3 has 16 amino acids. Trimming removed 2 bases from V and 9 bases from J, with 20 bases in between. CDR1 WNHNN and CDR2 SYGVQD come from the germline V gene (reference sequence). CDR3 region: CASSERAGAPLPEQFF. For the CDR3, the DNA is TGCGCCAGCAGTGAGAGGGCAGGGGCTCCATTGCCTGAGCAGTTCTTC.

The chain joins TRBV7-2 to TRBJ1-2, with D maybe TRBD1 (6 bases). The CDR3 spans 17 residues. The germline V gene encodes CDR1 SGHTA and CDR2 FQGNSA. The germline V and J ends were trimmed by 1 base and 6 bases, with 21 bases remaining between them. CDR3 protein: CASSLVGVGGAPNGYTF. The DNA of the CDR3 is TGTGCCAGCAGCTTAGTAGGGGTCGGGGGGGCGCCGAATGGCTACACCTTC.

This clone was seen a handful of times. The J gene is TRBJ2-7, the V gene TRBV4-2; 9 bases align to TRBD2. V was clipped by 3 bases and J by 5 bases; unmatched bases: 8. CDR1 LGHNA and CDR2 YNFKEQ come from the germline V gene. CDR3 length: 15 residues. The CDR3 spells CASSQLSSGVDEQYF. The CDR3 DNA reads TGTGCCAGCAGCCAGCTATCTAGCGGGGTTGACGAGCAGTACTTC.

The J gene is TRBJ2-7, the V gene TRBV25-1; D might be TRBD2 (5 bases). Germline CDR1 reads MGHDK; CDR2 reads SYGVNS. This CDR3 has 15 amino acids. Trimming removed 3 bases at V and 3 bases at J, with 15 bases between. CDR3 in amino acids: CASSDPGISVYEQYF. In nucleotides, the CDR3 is TGTGCCAGCAGTGATCCGGGTATTAGCGTCTACGAGCAGTACTTC.

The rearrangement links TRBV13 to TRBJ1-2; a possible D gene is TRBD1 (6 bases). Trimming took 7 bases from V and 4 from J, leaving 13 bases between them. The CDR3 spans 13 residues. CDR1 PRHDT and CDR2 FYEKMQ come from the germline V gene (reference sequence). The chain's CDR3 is CASTPGQPYGYTF. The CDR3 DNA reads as TGTGCCAGCACCCCTGGACAGCCCTATGGCTACACCTTC.

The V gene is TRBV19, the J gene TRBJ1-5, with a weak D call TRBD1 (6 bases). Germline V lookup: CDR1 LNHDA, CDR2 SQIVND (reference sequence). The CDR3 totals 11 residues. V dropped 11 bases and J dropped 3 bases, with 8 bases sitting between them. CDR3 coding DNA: TGTGCCGGGGGGGCCAATCAGCCCCAGCATTTT. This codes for CAGGANQPQHF.

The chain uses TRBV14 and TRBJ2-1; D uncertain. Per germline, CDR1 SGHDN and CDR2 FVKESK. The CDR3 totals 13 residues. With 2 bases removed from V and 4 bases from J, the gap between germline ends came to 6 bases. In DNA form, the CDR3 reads TGTGCCAGCAGCCAACCCACTTACAATGAGCAGTTCTTC. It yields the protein CASSQPTYNEQFF.

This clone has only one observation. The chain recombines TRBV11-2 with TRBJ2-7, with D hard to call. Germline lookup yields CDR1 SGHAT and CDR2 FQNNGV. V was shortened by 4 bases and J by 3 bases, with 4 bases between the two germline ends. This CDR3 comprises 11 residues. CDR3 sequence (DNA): TGTGCCAGCAGCTCCAGCTACGAGCAGTACTTC. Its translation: CASSSSYEQYF.

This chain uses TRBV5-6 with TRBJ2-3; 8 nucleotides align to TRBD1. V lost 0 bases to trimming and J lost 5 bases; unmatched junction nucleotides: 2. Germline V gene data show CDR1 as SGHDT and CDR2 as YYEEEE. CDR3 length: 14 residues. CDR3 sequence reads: CASSLGDRGDTQYF. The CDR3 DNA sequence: TGTGCCAGCAGCTTGGGAGACAGGGGAGATACGCAGTATTTT.

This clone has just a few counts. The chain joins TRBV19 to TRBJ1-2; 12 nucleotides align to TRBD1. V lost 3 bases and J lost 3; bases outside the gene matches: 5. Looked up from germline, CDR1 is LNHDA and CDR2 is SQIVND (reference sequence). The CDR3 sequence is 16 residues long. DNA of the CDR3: TGTGCCAGTAGTATCGCCGGGACAGGGGGCGACTATGGCTACACCTTC. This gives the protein CASSIAGTGGDYGYTF.

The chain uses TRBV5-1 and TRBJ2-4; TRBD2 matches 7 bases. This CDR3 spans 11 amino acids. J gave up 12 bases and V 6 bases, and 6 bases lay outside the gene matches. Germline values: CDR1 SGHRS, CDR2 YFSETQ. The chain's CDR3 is CASKGEGNQYF. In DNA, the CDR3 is TGCGCCAGCAAAGGGGAGGGTAATCAGTACTTC.

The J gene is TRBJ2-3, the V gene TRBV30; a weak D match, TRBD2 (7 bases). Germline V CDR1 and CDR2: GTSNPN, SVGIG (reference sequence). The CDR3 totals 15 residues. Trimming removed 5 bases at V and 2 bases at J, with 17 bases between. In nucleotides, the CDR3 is TGTGCCTGGGACCCGGGGGGCCCTACCACAGATACGCAGTATTTT. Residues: CAWDPGGPTTDTQYF.

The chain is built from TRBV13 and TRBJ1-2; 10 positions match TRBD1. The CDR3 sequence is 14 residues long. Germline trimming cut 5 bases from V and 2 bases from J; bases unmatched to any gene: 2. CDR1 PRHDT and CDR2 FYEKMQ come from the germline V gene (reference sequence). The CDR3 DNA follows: TGTGCCAGCAGCACGGGACAGGGGAACTATGGCTACACCTTC. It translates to CASSTGQGNYGYTF. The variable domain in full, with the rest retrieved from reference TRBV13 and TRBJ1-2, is AAGVIQSPRHLIKEKRETATLKCYPIPRHDTVYWYQQGPGQDPQFLISFYEKMQSDKGSIPDRFSAQQFSDYHSELNMSSLELGDSALYFCASSTGQGNYGYTFGSGTRLTVV.

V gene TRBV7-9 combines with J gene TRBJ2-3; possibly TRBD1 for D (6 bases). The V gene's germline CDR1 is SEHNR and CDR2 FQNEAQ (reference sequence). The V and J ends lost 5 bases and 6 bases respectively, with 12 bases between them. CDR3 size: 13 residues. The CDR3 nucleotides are TGTGCCAGCAGCCTCCTGGGGGCGGATACGCAGTATTTT. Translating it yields CASSLLGADTQYF. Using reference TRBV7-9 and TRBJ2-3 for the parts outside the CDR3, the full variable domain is DTGVSQNPRHKITKRGQNVTFRCDPISEHNRLYWYRQTLGQGPEFLTYFQNEAQLEKSRLLSDRFSAERPKGSFSTLEIQRTEQGDSAMYLCASSLLGADTQYFGPGTRLTVL.

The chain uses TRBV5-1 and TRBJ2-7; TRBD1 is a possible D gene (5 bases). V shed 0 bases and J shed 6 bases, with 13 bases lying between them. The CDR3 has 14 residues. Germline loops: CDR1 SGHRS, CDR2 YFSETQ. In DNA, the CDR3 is TGCGCCAGCAGCTTGGGACAGTTTGCCAGCGAGCAGTACTTC. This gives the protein CASSLGQFASEQYF.